This paragraph reports one TCR beta chain. This sample was included in a study of cytomegalovirus exposure and HLA in healthy donors. A multiplex PCR was run with 60 Vbeta primers and 13 Jbeta primers. Repertoires were generated with immunoSEQ multiplex PCR, while TCRdb's copy carries only in-frame clones and drops some. The sample records about 140,000 clones, 82% being singletons. The source material was PBMCs. This TCR was recovered from a man younger than 40 in good health and CMV-seropositive.

CDR3 DNA sequence: TGTGCCAGCAGTTTTTTCCTAGCGGGAGGGCCGGGCACAGATACGCAGTATTTT. It translates to CASSFFLAGGPGTDTQYF. V and J are TRBV28 and TRBJ2-3; 12 bases are a match to TRBD2. J was trimmed by 1 base and V by 3 bases; bases with no gene match: 8. Germline CDR1 reads MDHEN; CDR2 reads SYDVKM. The CDR3 is 18 amino acids.